This T cell receptor (beta chain) was retrieved from a study of T cell responses to AZD1222 COVID-19 vaccine. The table came from immunoSEQ multiplex PCR; TCRdb's copy has only in-frame clones and leaves some out. This table has about 60,000 clones, about three quarters appearing once. Study-level points and caveats: It was only after the peak T cell response that any repertoires were sampled.

With respect to this clone: Its target is not known.

The germline CDR1 and CDR2 sequences are KGHSH and LQKENI. The J segment lost 2 bases and the V segment lost 3 bases, leaving 4 bases of the junction unmatched. The CDR3 runs 14 residues. This sequence originates from an adult who received the AZD1222 COVID-19 vaccine. The V call is TRBV18, the J call TRBJ2-7; 7 bases line up with TRBD2. The sequencing used peripheral blood, collected 28 days after the second AZD1222 dose. CDR3 bases: TGTGCCAGCTCACCCCTGGGAGGGACCTACGAGCAGTACTTC. This sequence encodes CASSPLGGTYEQYF.